This T cell receptor beta chain was sequenced in a study of cytomegalovirus exposure and HLA in healthy donors. Study-level results: Earlier findings revealed that most TCR beta V segments proved productive either about 87% or about 30% of the time.

Healthy individuals who donated bone marrow served as the donors. PCR was performed using 60 Vbeta and 13 Jbeta primers. Measured with immunoSEQ multiplex PCR; TCRdb has only the in-frame clones, and not every one. The sample consists of 110,000 or so clones, about four fifths of them appearing once. J lost 2 bases, V lost 2 bases, and 6 bases had no gene match. The CDR3 is 17 amino acids. CDR1 and CDR2 (germline): SGHNT, YYREEE (reference sequence). Of note for this clone: Its antigen is undetermined.

This receptor was taken from a young man in good health and CMV-seronegative. The rearrangement links TRBV5-4 to TRBJ2-6, with TRBD1 matching 8 bases. Input material: PBMCs. The DNA for the CDR3 is TGTGCCAGCAGCTTAGGACAGGGTGGAGCTGGGGCCAACGTCCTGACTTTC. Its protein is CASSLGQGGAGANVLTF.